The clone carrying this T cell receptor beta chain was counted once. Methods used by the authors: Nucleated cell number was recorded as an estimate derived from reference gene primer amplification. TCRdb keeps only in-frame clones here, not all; method: immunoSEQ multiplex PCR. D and trimming were read from the DNA, whereas the V and J calls and clone size are those reported in that table. The data contain around 40,000 clones, under 90% of them seen just once; the ten biggest clones take up 20% to 25%. This sample was taken from a study of blood T cell repertoires in COVID-19. Study as a whole: The United States, Italy and Spain provided the acute and convalescent COVID-19 samples. PBMCs, B-cell-depleted T cells, or T cells provided the cDNA or gDNA that made up the material.

Germline V gene sequence: CDR1 LNHDA, CDR2 SQIVND (reference sequence). The CDR3 has 13 residues. V was pared by 5 bases and J by 7 bases, with 4 bases of the junction left unmatched. V is TRBV19 and J is TRBJ1-4, with 7 bases identical to TRBD1. The sequencing input was peripheral blood. The origin of this receptor is a man between 45 and 60 years old with active COVID-19. This CDR3 reads CASSGAGGEKLFF. The CDR3 nucleotides read TGTGCCAGTAGTGGCGCAGGGGGTGAAAAACTGTTTTTT.